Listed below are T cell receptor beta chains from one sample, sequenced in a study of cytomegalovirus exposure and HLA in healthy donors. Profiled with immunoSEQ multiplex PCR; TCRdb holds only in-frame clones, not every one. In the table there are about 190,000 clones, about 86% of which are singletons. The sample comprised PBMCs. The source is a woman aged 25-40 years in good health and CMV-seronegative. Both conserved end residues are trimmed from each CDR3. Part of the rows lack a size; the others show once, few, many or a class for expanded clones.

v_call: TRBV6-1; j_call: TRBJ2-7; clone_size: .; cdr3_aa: ASSPGLAGVYEQY
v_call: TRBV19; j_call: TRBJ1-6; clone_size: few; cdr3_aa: ASSINNHSPLH
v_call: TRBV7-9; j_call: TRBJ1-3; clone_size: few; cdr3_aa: ASSSPQGAGNTIY
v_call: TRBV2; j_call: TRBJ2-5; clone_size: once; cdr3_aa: ASSEGLAQETQY
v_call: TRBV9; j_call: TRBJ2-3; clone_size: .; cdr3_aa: ASSVYLGDTQY
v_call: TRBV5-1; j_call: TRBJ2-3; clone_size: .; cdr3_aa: ASSFGGREGDTQY
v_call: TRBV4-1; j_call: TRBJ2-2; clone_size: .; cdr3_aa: ASSPRTSGLNTGELF
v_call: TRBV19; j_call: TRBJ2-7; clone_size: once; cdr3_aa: ASSLGLAGAEQY
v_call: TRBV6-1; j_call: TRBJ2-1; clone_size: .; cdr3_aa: ASSEYITGIYNEQF
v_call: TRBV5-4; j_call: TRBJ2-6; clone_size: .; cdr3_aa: ASSLGPGSGANVLT
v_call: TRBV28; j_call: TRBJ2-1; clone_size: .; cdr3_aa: ASSFDRGSGDEQF
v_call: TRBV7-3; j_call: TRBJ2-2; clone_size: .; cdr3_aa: ASSLQTGANTGELF
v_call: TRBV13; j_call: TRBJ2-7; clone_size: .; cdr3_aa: ASRNKGRAYEQY
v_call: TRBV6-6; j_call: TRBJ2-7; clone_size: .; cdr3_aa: ASSYRDSEQY
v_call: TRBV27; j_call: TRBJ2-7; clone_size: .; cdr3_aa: ASSLLGQTDEQY
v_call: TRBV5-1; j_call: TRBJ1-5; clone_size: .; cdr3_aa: ASSLDAGNQPQH
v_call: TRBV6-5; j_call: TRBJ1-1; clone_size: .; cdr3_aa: ASSRGVRGRPRTF
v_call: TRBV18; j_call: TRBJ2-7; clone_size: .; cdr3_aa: ASSPGTVGREQY
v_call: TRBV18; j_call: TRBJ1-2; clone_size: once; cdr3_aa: ASSQGSQSYGYT
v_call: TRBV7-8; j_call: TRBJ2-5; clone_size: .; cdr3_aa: ASSLDRGSETQY
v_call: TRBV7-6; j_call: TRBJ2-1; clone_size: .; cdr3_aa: ASSPRSGNEQF
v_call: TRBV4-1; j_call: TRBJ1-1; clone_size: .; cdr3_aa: ASSQTAGESEAF
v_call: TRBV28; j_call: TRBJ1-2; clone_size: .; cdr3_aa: ASSFKPGGYGYT
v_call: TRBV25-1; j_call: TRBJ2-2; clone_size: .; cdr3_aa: ASSGLVPGTGELF
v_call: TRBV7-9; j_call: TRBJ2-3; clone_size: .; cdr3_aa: ASSSAAAADTQY
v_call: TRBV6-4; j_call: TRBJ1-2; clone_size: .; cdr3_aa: ASSDSFSGNNYGYT
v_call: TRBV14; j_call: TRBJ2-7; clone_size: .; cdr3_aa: ASSQDLRGKQY
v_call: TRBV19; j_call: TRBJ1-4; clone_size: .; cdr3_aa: ASTQPGQDEKLF
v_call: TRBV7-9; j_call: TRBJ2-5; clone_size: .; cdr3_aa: ASSSSSGGAGVETQY
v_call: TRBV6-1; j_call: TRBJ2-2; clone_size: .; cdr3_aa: ASKPSGTNTGELF
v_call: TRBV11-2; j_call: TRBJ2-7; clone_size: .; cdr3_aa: ASSFPSGTGAEQY
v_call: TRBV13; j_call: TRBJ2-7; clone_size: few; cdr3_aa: ASSRNRGGSEQY
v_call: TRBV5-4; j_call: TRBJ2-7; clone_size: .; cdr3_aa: ASSPGLAGIGGSYEQY
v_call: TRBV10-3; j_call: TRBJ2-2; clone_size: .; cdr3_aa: AISGRSGRAGELF
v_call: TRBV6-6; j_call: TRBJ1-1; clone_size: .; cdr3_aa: ASIPRQASEAF
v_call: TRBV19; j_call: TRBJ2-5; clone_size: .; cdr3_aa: ASSTSSDRVGETQY
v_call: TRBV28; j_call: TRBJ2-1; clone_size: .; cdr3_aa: ASTRSSGRNEQF
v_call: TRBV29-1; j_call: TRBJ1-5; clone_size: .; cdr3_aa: SVAGQGLGQPQH
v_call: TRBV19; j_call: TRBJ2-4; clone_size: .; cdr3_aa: ASSPPGGEDTNIQY
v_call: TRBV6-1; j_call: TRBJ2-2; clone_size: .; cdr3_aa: ASKRDRVTGELF
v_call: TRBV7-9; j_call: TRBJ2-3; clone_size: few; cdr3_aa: ASSLGRGTDTQY
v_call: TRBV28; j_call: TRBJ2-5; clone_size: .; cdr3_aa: ASSLPSGKETQY
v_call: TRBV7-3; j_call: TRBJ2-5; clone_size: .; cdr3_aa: ASSPQGGQETQY
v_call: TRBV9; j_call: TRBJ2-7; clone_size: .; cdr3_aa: ASSPQLGSGGYEQY
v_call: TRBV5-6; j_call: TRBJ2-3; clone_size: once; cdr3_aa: ASSLSGIPDTQY
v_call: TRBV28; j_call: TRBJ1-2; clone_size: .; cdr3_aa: ASRSTDYGYT
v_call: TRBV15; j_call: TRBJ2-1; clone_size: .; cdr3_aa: ATSRDSDLDNEQF
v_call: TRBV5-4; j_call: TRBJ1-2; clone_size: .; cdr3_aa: ASSTGQTYGYT
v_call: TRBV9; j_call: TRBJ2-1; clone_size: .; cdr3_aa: ASSLSSAGSSYNEQF
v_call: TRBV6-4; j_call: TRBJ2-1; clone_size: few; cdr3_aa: ASSVLLAGLNEQF